This TCR beta chain was found in a study of cytomegalovirus exposure and HLA in healthy donors. As for the study in general: A preliminary data release comprised roughly 80 million unique TCRs obtained from HLA-typed donors. Regarding the study as a whole: Both high specificity and high sensitivity reportedly marked the classifier's diagnosis of cytomegalovirus status. Some TCR beta chains (approximately 180 of them) were listed as cytomegalovirus-associated.

Trimming removed 7 bases at V and 4 bases at J, with 17 bases between. Germline-derived CDR1 and CDR2 are SGHAT and FQNNGV. The CDR3 extends over 15 amino acids. Notes on this clone: Its target is unknown.

Amplification used 60 Vbeta primers and 13 Jbeta primers. Sequencing used immunoSEQ multiplex PCR; TCRdb keeps in-frame clones, though not all of them. Recorded here are 90,000 to 120,000 clones; the top ten clones represent about 0.59%. V is TRBV11-2 and J is TRBJ1-3; a weak D match, TRBD1 (6 bases). The receptor was isolated from a man between 50 and 59 years old in good health and CMV-seronegative. Sequencing was done on a sample of PBMCs. CDR3 loop: CASTLHQGKGNTIYF. DNA for the CDR3: TGTGCCAGCACCTTGCACCAGGGGAAGGGAAACACCATATATTTT.